This TCR beta chain stems from a study of cytomegalovirus exposure and HLA in healthy donors. Study background: Early released data comprised approximately 85 million unique TCRs from HLA-typed donors.

The primer mix had 60 Vbeta and 13 Jbeta primers. Sequenced by immunoSEQ multiplex PCR; TCRdb stores in-frame clones only, minus some. The sample consists of around 210,000 clones, about 85% of them appearing once. Concerning this clone: The antigen is undetermined.

Study observations and caveats: Judged likely to be a sequencing artifact was a cluster of highly shared sequence variants. Segments of the TCR beta V type were, in most cases, productive about 87% or about 30% of the time in an earlier analysis.

The CDR3 is made up of 14 amino acids. V lost 7 bases and J 9 bases, leaving 21 bases between the germline ends. Germline CDR1 is MNHNY and CDR2 is SVGAGI (reference sequence). The receptor's source is a girl aged 2 to 10 in good health and CMV-seronegative. The sample taken for sequencing was PBMCs. This rearrangement joins TRBV6-6 to TRBJ1-1, with D unresolved. The CDR3 nucleotides are TGTGCCAGCATCCCGAATAGGAGGGTTCCCCAAGCTTTCTTT. Translation: CASIPNRRVPQAFF.